Presented here are 25 T cell receptor beta chains from one specimen sequenced in a study of blood T cell repertoires in COVID-19. Assay used: immunoSEQ multiplex PCR; TCRdb lists only in-frame clones, some missing. This table holds about 350,000 clones, roughly nine tenths found once. The sample taken for sequencing was PBMCs or T cells enriched from blood (not recorded which). These receptors were taken from a woman aged 30 to 39 who had recovered from COVID-19.

The chain couples TRBV3-1 (or the pseudogene TRBV3-2) to TRBJ1-1, with 7 positions matching TRBD1. V shed 0 bases and J 6 bases; nucleotides not matched to a gene: 7. The CDR3 covers 15 residues. Germline-derived CDR1 and CDR2 are LGHDT and YNNKEL (reference sequence). Here the CDR3 DNA reads TGTGCCAGCAGCCAAGATTTGGAGGGGGCCGCTGAAGCTTTCTTT. Translation: CASSQDLEGAAEAFF.

This chain joins TRBV7-6 and TRBJ1-6; D gene ambiguous. Germline V gives CDR1 SGHVS, CDR2 FNYEAQ. Trimming took off 2 bases at V and 8 bases at J, with 13 bases between the two ends. CDR3 length: 15 residues. The CDR3 sequence is CASSLNTGLYSPLHF. CDR3 nucleotide sequence: TGTGCCAGCAGCTTAAATACCGGTCTTTATTCACCCCTCCACTTT.

V is TRBV11-2 and J is TRBJ2-5; D perhaps matches TRBD1 (6 bases). Germline-derived CDR1 and CDR2 are SGHAT and FQNNGV. The CDR3 consists of 13 residues. Trimming shortened V by 8 bases and J by 5 bases, and 15 bases separated the two germline ends. DNA for the CDR3: TGTGCCAGCTCCTTTGGGGGCCGGGAGACCCAGTACTTC. This sequence encodes CASSFGGRETQYF.

This clone was observed a single time. This chain links TRBV28 with TRBJ1-1; D is perhaps TRBD1 (6 bases). The germline CDR1 and CDR2 sequences are MDHEN and SYDVKM. The CDR3 extends over 14 amino acids. Trimming shortened V by 5 bases and J by 5 bases, and 15 bases separated the two germline ends. CDR3 coding DNA: TGTGCCAGCAGTCCATTAACAGGGCGGACTGAAGCTTTCTTT. Protein sequence: CASSPLTGRTEAFF.

V and J are TRBV29-1 and TRBJ2-2, with 7 bases fitting TRBD2. This CDR3 contains 14 residues. Unmatched junction bases numbered 6, after V lost 5 bases and J lost 3 bases. CDR1 and CDR2 (germline): SQVTM, ANQGSEA. In DNA form, the CDR3 reads TGCAGCGTTAGTTCTAGCGGTTACACCGGGGAGCTGTTTTTT. It translates to CSVSSSGYTGELFF.

The rearrangement joins TRBV7-9 to TRBJ1-2; 7 nucleotides match TRBD1. The CDR3 is made up of 13 amino acids. V was pared by 1 base and J by 8 bases, with 4 bases of the junction left unmatched. CDR1 and CDR2 from the germline V gene are SEHNR and FQNEAQ (reference sequence). The CDR3 DNA follows: TGTGCCAGCAGCTTAGTACAGGGGAGAGGCTACACCTTC. It yields the protein CASSLVQGRGYTF.

With respect to this clone: The same CDR3 is also encoded by other DNA sequences in this sample. CDR3 region: CASSLGASYEQYF. The CDR3 nucleotides are TGTGCCAGCAGTTTAGGGGCCTCCTACGAGCAGTACTTC. V usage is TRBV27 and J usage is TRBJ2-7; possible D gene TRBD1, 5 bases. The CDR3 spans 13 residues. Trimming left V 2 bases short and J 0 bases short, with 5 bases between. The V gene's germline CDR1 is MNHEY and CDR2 SMNVEV (reference sequence).

This clone was recorded many times. The V gene is TRBV2, the J gene TRBJ2-2; TRBD2 matches at 8 bases. Trimming removed 7 bases from V and 4 bases from J; junction bases left unmatched: 5. CDR3 length: 14 residues. CDR1 is SNHLY, CDR2 FYNNEI, per germline. CDR3 bases: TGTGCCAGCATCCGGCGGGAGGCCACCGGGGAGCTGTTTTTT. It codes for CASIRREATGELFF.

The gene calls are TRBV11-3 and TRBJ1-1, with 7 bases lining up with TRBD1. The germline CDR1 and CDR2 sequences are SGHNT and YENEEA. This CDR3 is 16 amino acids long. V gave up 1 base and J gave up 2 bases; unmatched junction bases: 7. CDR3 region: CASSLGGGQSNTEAFF. CDR3 coding DNA: TGTGCCAGCAGCTTAGGAGGGGGACAGAGTAACACTGAAGCTTTCTTT.

The gene calls are TRBV6-5 and TRBJ2-7, with 8 bases aligning to TRBD1. Trimming at V came to 3 bases and at J to 5 bases, leaving 12 bases not matched to a gene. In germline, CDR1 is MNHEY, CDR2 SVGAGI. This CDR3 is built from 16 residues. This chain's CDR3 is CASSYRAADRAHEQYF. The CDR3 DNA follows: TGTGCCAGCAGTTATAGAGCGGCGGACAGGGCCCACGAGCAGTACTTC.

This chain joins TRBV18 and TRBJ1-1; TRBD1 aligns across 10 bases. Trimming removed 4 bases from V and 3 bases from J; junction bases left unmatched: 5. CDR1 and CDR2 from the germline V gene are KGHSH and LQKENI. The CDR3 loop spans 15 amino acids. CDR3 bases: TGTGCCAGCTCACTCTGGACAGGGGGTGACACTGAAGCTTTCTTT. As protein: CASSLWTGGDTEAFF.

This clone has just a few counts. J is TRBJ2-3 and V is TRBV7-9, with TRBD2 identical over 11 bases. The CDR3 extends over 17 amino acids. Trimming took 0 bases from V and 4 from J; bases not matched to a gene: 6. CDR1 and CDR2 from the germline V gene are SEHNR and FQNEAQ (reference sequence). CDR3 sequence (DNA): TGTGCCAGCAGCTTAGCGACTAGCGGGGTGATCGCAGATACGCAGTATTTT. Protein: CASSLATSGVIADTQYF.

This chain connects TRBV27 to TRBJ2-7; TRBD2 matches 9 bases. This CDR3 spans 15 amino acids. V gave up 5 bases and J gave up 5 bases; unmatched junction bases: 10. CDR1 and CDR2 from the germline V gene are MNHEY and SMNVEV (reference sequence). CDR3 sequence: CASSVLAGRSNEQYF. Here the CDR3 DNA reads TGTGCCAGCAGTGTACTAGCGGGTCGCAGTAACGAGCAGTACTTC.

The J gene is TRBJ1-2, the V gene TRBV2, with TRBD1 matching over 7 bases. V was clipped by 11 bases and J by 6 bases; unmatched bases: 15. CDR1 and CDR2 (germline): SNHLY, FYNNEI. The CDR3 extends over 14 amino acids. Here the CDR3 DNA reads TGTGCCGCGAAAGGACAGGCCGCGTTGAATGGCTACACCTTC. Translating it yields CAAKGQAALNGYTF.

V and J are TRBV28 and TRBJ1-1, with D tentatively TRBD1 (6 bases). This CDR3 comprises 13 residues. Germline CDR1 reads MDHEN; CDR2 reads SYDVKM. V was cut by 7 bases and J by 10 bases, with 19 bases left in between. CDR3 sequence: CASKKQGARVAFF. DNA of the CDR3: TGTGCCAGCAAGAAACAGGGTGCAAGAGTAGCTTTCTTT.

In this sample, this clone turned up a few times. The rearrangement uses TRBV20-1 and TRBJ2-3, with D perhaps matching TRBD2 (5 bases). CDR3 length: 15 amino acids. Trimming shortened V by 3 bases and J by 3 bases, and 16 bases separated the two germline ends. CDR1 and CDR2 (germline): DFQATT, SNEGSKA (reference sequence). CDR3 sequence: CSASDGVVRTDTQYF. The CDR3 region has the DNA TGCAGTGCTAGTGACGGGGTGGTGAGGACAGATACGCAGTATTTT.

This rearrangement joins TRBV11-3 to TRBJ1-2; tentatively, D is TRBD1 (5 bases). Trimming pared 4 bases from V and 3 bases from J, leaving 15 bases between. This CDR3 region has 15 residues. Germline CDR1 SGHNT, CDR2 YENEEA. CDR3 coding DNA: TGTGCCAGCAGCTCCCGGGGGGGACGTTACTATGGCTACACCTTC. It specifies CASSSRGGRYYGYTF.

The chain is built from TRBV6-5 and TRBJ1-2; D not resolved. With 6 bases removed from V and 4 bases from J, the gap between germline ends came to 9 bases. Germline V lookup: CDR1 MNHEY, CDR2 SVGAGI. The CDR3 has 12 amino acids. CDR3: CASSPAGYGYTF. The CDR3 DNA is TGTGCCAGCAGCCCCGCGGGCTATGGCTACACCTTC.

CDR3 residues: CASSLGLALKTQYF. The CDR3 region has the DNA TGCGCCAGCAGCTTGGGACTAGCTTTGAAGACCCAGTACTTC. The gene calls are TRBV5-1 and TRBJ2-5; the match to TRBD2 covers 7 bases. This CDR3 has 14 amino acids. V trimming: 0 bases; J trimming: 6 bases; junction bases outside the gene matches: 5. Germline V lookup: CDR1 SGHRS, CDR2 YFSETQ.

The chain uses TRBV7-6 and TRBJ2-7; the match to TRBD2 covers 11 bases. After removal of 2 bases from V and 3 bases from J, the junction contained 9 bases not matched to a gene. Germline loops: CDR1 SGHVS, CDR2 FNYEAQ. CDR3 length: 17 residues. The CDR3 here is CASSLFPALAGDYEQYF. CDR3 nucleotide sequence: TGTGCCAGCAGCTTATTCCCGGCACTAGCGGGGGACTACGAGCAGTACTTC. Combining the CDR3 with reference TRBV7-6 and TRBJ2-7 gives the whole variable domain GAGVSQSPRYKVTKRGQDVALRCDPISGHVSLYWYRQALGQGPEFLTYFNYEAQQDKSGLPNDRFSAERPEGSISTLTIQRTEQRDSAMYRCASSLFPALAGDYEQYFGPGTRLTVT.

This clone appeared once. J is TRBJ2-7 and V is TRBV5-1, with 15 positions matching TRBD2. The length of the CDR3 is 19 residues. Germline-derived CDR1 and CDR2 are SGHRS and YFSETQ. Unmatched junction bases numbered 12, after V lost 5 bases and J lost 0 bases. CDR3 nucleotides: TGCGCCAGCAGTTTCCAACCGGGACTAGCGGGAGGATCCTCCTACGAGCAGTACTTC. This translates into CASSFQPGLAGGSSYEQYF.

V is TRBV6-1 and J is TRBJ2-3; D is perhaps TRBD2 (6 bases). The CDR3 covers 16 residues. Looked up from germline, CDR1 is MNHNS and CDR2 is SASEGT. V lost 3 bases, J lost 0 bases, and 13 bases lay in between. CDR3 loop: CASSDFSGGSTDTQYF. The CDR3 DNA reads TGTGCCAGCAGTGACTTTAGCGGCGGGAGCACAGATACGCAGTATTTT.

The chain links TRBV5-5 to TRBJ1-5; possible D gene TRBD1, 5 bases. Trimming cost V 0 bases and J 14 bases, with 21 bases left between them. The CDR3 length is 15 residues. Germline V lookup: CDR1 SGHKS, CDR2 YYEKEE (reference sequence). The CDR3: CASSLERRRQNKEHF. In DNA form, the CDR3 reads TGTGCCAGCAGCTTGGAACGCCGCCGACAGAACAAAGAGCATTTT.

The chain employs TRBV5-6 and TRBJ1-6; the D is unclear. Germline values: CDR1 SGHDT, CDR2 YYEEEE. The V end was cut by 3 bases, the J end by 0 bases, with 16 bases between. The CDR3 is 18 residues long. In DNA form, the CDR3 reads TGTGCCAGCAGCTCCGCCGGGAGACCTAGCTCCTATAATTCACCCCTCCACTTT. Translated: CASSSAGRPSSYNSPLHF.

The gene calls are TRBV27 and TRBJ2-1; D not certain. This CDR3 has 13 residues. Germline V CDR1 and CDR2: MNHEY, SMNVEV (reference sequence). V lost 3 bases to trimming and J lost 7 bases, with 10 bases between them. CDR3 amino acids: CASSFPSGNEQFF. In DNA form, the CDR3 reads TGTGCCAGCAGTTTTCCCTCCGGGAATGAGCAGTTCTTC.